The 2 T cell receptor beta chains presented below share a single source sample, sequenced in a study of blood T cell repertoires in COVID-19 (dated by TCRdb to between 2020 and 2021). The library relied on the immunoSEQ multiplex PCR assay. Not all clones reach the TCRdb copy of this immuneACCESS table, which keeps in-frame sequences only. Checked studies attribute under half of the gap to unresolved V genes and leave the rest unexplained. Recorded for this sample are about 220,000 clones; approximately 86% of them occurred a single time. The ten largest clonotypes hold roughly 15% of the sample. Sequencing used PBMCs or T cells enriched from blood (not recorded which). These receptors were collected from a woman aged 45-65 years with acute COVID-19.

The rearrangement links TRBV28 to TRBJ2-7; 8 bases are shared with TRBD1. Trimming took 3 bases from V and 2 from J; bases not matched to a gene: 6. The CDR3 spans 15 residues. The germline gives CDR1 MDHEN, CDR2 SYDVKM. The CDR3, as DNA: TGTGCCAGCAGTTTCGGGACAGGCGTTCCCTACGAGCAGTACTTC. Translated: CASSFGTGVPYEQYF.

The DNA of the CDR3 is TGTGCCATCAGTGGGGGGCCTGAGGGAAGGACAGATACGCAGTATTTT. Translating it yields CAISGGPEGRTDTQYF. The chain couples TRBV10-3 to TRBJ2-3, with D tentatively TRBD1 (6 bases). The ends were cut back, 4 bases at V and 3 bases at J, with 17 bases in the middle. The CDR3 is 16 residues long. Per germline, CDR1 ENHRY and CDR2 SYGVKD.